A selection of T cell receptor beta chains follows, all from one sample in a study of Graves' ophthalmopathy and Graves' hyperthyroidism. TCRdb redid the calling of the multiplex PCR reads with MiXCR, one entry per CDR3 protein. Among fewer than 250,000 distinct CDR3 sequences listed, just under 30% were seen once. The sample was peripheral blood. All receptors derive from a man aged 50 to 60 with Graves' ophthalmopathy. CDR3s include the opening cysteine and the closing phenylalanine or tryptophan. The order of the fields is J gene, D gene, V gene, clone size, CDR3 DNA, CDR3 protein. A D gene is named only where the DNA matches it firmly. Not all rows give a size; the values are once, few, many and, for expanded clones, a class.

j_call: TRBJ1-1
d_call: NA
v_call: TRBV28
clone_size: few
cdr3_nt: TGTGCCAGCAGTCCCTTCGTCAGGGGAGGTATAGGTGAAGCTTTCTTT
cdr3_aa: CASSPFVRGGIGEAFF

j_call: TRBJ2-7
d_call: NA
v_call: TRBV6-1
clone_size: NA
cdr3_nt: TGTGCCAGCAGTGAAGCGCTTCGGGCCGAGCAGTACTTC
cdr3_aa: CASSEALRAEQYF

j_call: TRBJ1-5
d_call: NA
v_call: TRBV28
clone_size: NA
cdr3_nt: TGTGCCAGCGCACTCAGGGTGAGGTTAGATCAGCCCCAGCATTTT
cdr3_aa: CASALRVRLDQPQHF

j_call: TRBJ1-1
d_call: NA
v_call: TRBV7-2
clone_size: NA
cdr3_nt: TGTGCCAGCAGAAGGGGTAGGGTAGGGACTGAAGCTTTCTTT
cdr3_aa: CASRRGRVGTEAFF

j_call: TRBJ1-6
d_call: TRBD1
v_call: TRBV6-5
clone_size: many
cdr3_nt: TGTGCCAGTCAAAGCAGGGGGCGTAATTCACCCCTCCACTTT
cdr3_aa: CASQSRGRNSPLHF

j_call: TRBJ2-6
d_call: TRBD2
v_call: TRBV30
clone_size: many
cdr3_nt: TGTGCCTGGTTGGGGGGGTCGGGGGCCAACGTCCTGACTTTC
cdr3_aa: CAWLGGSGANVLTF

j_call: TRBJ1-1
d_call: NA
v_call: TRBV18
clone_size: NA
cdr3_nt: TGTGCCAGCTCAGTCGTGGGGACTGAAGCTTTCTTC
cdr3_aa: CASSVVGTEAFF

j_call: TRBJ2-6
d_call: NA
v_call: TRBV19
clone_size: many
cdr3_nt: TGTGCCAGTAGCTCAACCTTCAGCTCTGGGGCCAACGTCCTGACTTTC
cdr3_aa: CASSSTFSSGANVLTF

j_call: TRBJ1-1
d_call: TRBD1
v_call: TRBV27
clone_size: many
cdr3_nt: TGTGCCAGCAGTCCCCGGCAGGGGGCGCAGAAGAACACTGAAGCTTTCTTT
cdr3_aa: CASSPRQGAQKNTEAFF

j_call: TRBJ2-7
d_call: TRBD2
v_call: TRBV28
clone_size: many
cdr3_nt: TGTGCCAGCGGGACTAGCGGGAGGGCCTACGAGCAGTACTTC
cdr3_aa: CASGTSGRAYEQYF

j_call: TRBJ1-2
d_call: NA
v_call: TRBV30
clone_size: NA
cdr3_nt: TGTGCCTGGAGTGTACGTATCGGCTACACCTTC
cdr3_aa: CAWSVRIGYTF

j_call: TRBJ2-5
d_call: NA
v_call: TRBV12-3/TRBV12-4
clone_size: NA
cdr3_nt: TGTGCCAGCAGTTTGCATGAAAACCAAGAGACCCAGTACTTC
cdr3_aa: CASSLHENQETQYF

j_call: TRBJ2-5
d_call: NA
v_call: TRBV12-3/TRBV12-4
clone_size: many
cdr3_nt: TGTGCCAGCAGTATAAGGGTGAGGGGGACCCAAGAGACCCAGTACTTC
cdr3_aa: CASSIRVRGTQETQYF

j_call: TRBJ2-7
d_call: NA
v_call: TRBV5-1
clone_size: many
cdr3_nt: TGCGCCAGCAGCCCGCCTGGGAACGAGCAGTACTTC
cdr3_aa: CASSPPGNEQYF

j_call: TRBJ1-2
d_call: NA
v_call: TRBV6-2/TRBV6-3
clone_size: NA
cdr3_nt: TGTGCCAGCAGTTACCTAAGTGGCTACACCTTC
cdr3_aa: CASSYLSGYTF

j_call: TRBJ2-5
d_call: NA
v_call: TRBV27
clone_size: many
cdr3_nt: TGTGCCAGCAGTTTAGGGGGGAGGAAGGAGACCCAGTACTTC
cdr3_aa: CASSLGGRKETQYF

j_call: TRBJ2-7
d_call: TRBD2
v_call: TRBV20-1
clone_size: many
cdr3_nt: TGCAGTGCTAGATCTTTAGCGGGAGGGAACGAGCAGTACTTC
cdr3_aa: CSARSLAGGNEQYF

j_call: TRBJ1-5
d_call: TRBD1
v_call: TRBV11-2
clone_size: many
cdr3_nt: TGTGCCAGCAGCCACACAGGGGACCAGCCCCAGCATTTT
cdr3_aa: CASSHTGDQPQHF

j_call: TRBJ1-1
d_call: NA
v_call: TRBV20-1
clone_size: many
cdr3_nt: TGCAGTGCTAGATTGGCGGGGCCCAGCACTGAAGCTTTCTTT
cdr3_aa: CSARLAGPSTEAFF

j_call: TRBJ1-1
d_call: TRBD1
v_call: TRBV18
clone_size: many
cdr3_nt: TGTGCCAGCTCAGGGACAGGGGAGAACACTGAAGCTTTCTTT
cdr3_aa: CASSGTGENTEAFF

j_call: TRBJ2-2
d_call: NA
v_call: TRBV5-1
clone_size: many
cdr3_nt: TGCGCCAGCAGCTTGGAAGGGATCGGGGAGCTGTTTTTT
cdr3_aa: CASSLEGIGELFF

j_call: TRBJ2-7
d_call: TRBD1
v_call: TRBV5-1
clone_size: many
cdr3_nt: TGCGCCAGCAGCCTCGGACAGGGGGGCGAGCAGTACTTC
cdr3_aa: CASSLGQGGEQYF

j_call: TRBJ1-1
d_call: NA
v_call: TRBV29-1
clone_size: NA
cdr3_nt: TGCAGCGTTGAAGGGGGGCGGCCTGAAGCTTTCTTT
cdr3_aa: CSVEGGRPEAFF

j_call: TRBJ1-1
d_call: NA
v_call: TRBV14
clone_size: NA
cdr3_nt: TGTGCCAGCAGCCAAGATAGGCGGGGAGCTTTCTTT
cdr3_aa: CASSQDRRGAFF

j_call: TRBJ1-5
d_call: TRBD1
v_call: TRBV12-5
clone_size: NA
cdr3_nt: TGTGCTAGTGGTTTGGTACAGGGGTATCAGCCCCAGCATTTT
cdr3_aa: CASGLVQGYQPQHF

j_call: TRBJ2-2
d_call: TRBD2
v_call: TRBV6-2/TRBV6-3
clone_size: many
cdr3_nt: TGTGCCAGCAGACCAGGACTAGCGGGAGGATCCGGGGAGCTGTTTTTT
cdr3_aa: CASRPGLAGGSGELFF

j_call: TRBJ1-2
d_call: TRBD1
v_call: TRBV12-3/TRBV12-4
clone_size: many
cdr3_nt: TGTGCCAGCATGTTCACAGGGGGGCCTTCCGGCTACACCTTC
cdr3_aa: CASMFTGGPSGYTF